The 13 T cell receptor beta chains in this list originate from one sample, sequenced in a study of blood T cells in healthy people across ages. Then a second PCR, running roughly 7 to 11 cycles, was carried out with a sample-barcoded 5' primer and a J-beta primer mix. TCRdb used MiXCR to reprocess the 5' RACE reads, holding one entry per CDR3 protein. Among 800,000 to 1,300,000 distinct CDR3 sequences, about 25% were seen once, and the ten largest hold around 0.7%. The same data also contributed to another study, on T cells of mothers and their children.

Sample: blood. The receptors shown here come from a girl aged 2 to 10 in good health.

The V call is TRBV20-1, the J call TRBJ2-1; TRBD2 aligns across 9 bases. The CDR3 covers 16 residues. Germline trimming cut 0 bases from V and 3 bases from J; bases unmatched to any gene: 6. Per germline, CDR1 DFQATT and CDR2 SNEGSKA (reference sequence). CDR3 DNA: TGCAGTGCTAGAGACATAGCGGGGGCCCTCTACAATGAGCAGTTCTTC. Its protein is CSARDIAGALYNEQFF.

The sample holds many counts of this clonotype. J is TRBJ2-1 and V is TRBV29-1; perhaps TRBD2 as D (6 bases). The CDR3 is made up of 13 amino acids. V was trimmed by 4 bases and J by 3 bases, leaving 10 bases between them. CDR1 and CDR2 from the germline V gene are SQVTM and ANQGSEA. In DNA, the CDR3 is TGCAGCGTTGGTCAGGGAGGCTACAATGAGCAGTTCTTC. Amino acids: CSVGQGGYNEQFF.

The chain joins TRBV5-1 to TRBJ2-3; 8 bases fit TRBD2. With 2 bases clipped from V and 5 bases from J, the junction kept 1 base outside the gene matches. This CDR3 is 13 amino acids long. Germline CDR1 is SGHRS and CDR2 is YFSETQ. The CDR3 is CASSFGGEDTQYF. The CDR3 DNA is TGCGCCAGCAGCTTCGGGGGGGAAGATACGCAGTATTTT.

The rearrangement joins TRBV7-2 to TRBJ2-5; 9 positions agree with TRBD1. Germline V gene data show CDR1 as SGHTA and CDR2 as FQGNSA. The CDR3 loop spans 15 amino acids. The ends lost 5 bases at V and 4 bases at J; junction bases unmatched: 8. The CDR3 DNA sequence: TGTGCCAGCAGCAAACAGGGGGCGCGGGGAGAGACCCAGTACTTC. Protein sequence: CASSKQGARGETQYF.

V gene TRBV29-1 combines with J gene TRBJ1-1, with D hard to call. The V end was cut by 3 bases, the J end by 1 base, with 15 bases between. Germline CDR1 reads SQVTM; CDR2 reads ANQGSEA. The CDR3 sequence is 15 residues long. As DNA, the CDR3 is TGCAGCGTTGACAGCCACACATTATCGAACACTGAAGCTTTCTTT. It encodes CSVDSHTLSNTEAFF.

The chain combines TRBV4-2 with TRBJ2-5, with TRBD1 as a possible D gene (8 bases). Trimming removed 7 bases from V and 5 bases from J, with 20 bases in between. Per germline, CDR1 LGHNA and CDR2 YNFKEQ. The CDR3 runs 15 residues. The CDR3 DNA reads TGTGCCAGCAAACAGGGGGGGGGTCTCCGGGAGACCCAGTACTTC. Its protein is CASKQGGGLRETQYF.

This clonotype came up many times. The chain carries TRBV27 and TRBJ2-5; 7 bases are a match to TRBD1. V dropped 2 bases and J dropped 3; count of bases not matched to a gene: 6. CDR1 and CDR2 from the germline V gene are MNHEY and SMNVEV (reference sequence). The CDR3 spans 15 residues. The CDR3 protein is CASSLHGTAEETQYF. CDR3 DNA sequence: TGTGCCAGCAGTTTACACGGGACAGCCGAAGAGACCCAGTACTTC.

V usage is TRBV15 and J usage is TRBJ1-6; D gene uncertain. The CDR3 covers 13 residues. CDR1 and CDR2 (germline): LNHNV, YYDKDF (reference sequence). Trimming shortened V by 8 bases and J by 10 bases, and 15 bases separated the two germline ends. The CDR3 protein is CATGAGPESPLHF. In DNA, the CDR3 is TGTGCCACCGGAGCTGGACCGGAATCACCCCTCCACTTT.

This rearrangement joins TRBV27 to TRBJ2-3; D tentatively reads TRBD1 or TRBD2 (6 bases each). The germline gives CDR1 MNHEY, CDR2 SMNVEV (reference sequence). The CDR3 runs 15 residues. V lost 4 bases and J 5 bases, leaving 16 bases between the germline ends. The CDR3 is CASSSVGGLRDTQYF. Here the CDR3 DNA reads TGTGCCAGCAGTTCTGTTGGGGGGCTGAGAGATACGCAGTATTTT.

V gene TRBV20-1 combines with J gene TRBJ1-1; 9 bases align to TRBD1. V lost 0 bases to trimming and J lost 7 bases; unmatched junction nucleotides: 9. The CDR3 consists of 15 residues. The V gene's germline CDR1 is DFQATT and CDR2 SNEGSKA (reference sequence). The CDR3 DNA sequence: TGCAGTGCTAGAGACGTACAGGGGGCCAAGGGTGAAGCTTTCTTT. It encodes CSARDVQGAKGEAFF.

This clonotype occurred a few times. The gene calls are TRBV9 and TRBJ2-1, with D possibly being TRBD2 (6 bases). The end of the DNA aligns better with TRBJ2-7, so the J call may be wrong. CDR1 and CDR2 from the germline V gene are SGDLS and YYNGEE. There are 15 residues in the CDR3. The CDR3 region has the DNA TGTGCCAGCAGCGTAGACCCGGGAGCCCCCTACGAGCAGTACTTC. As protein: CASSVDPGAPYEQYF.

V gene TRBV18 combines with J gene TRBJ2-7; TRBD1 is a possible D gene (5 bases). This CDR3 contains 16 residues. The V gene lost 3 bases and the J gene lost 0 bases, with 15 bases spanning the gap. From germline, CDR1 is KGHSH and CDR2 LQKENI. The chain's CDR3 is CASSPHGAGSSYEQYF. CDR3 DNA: TGTGCCAGCTCACCTCATGGGGCAGGAAGCTCCTACGAGCAGTACTTC.

This clonotype was found a few times. V is TRBV19 and J is TRBJ1-2; tentatively, D is TRBD1 (5 bases). Germline values: CDR1 LNHDA, CDR2 SQIVND (reference sequence). Trimming cost V 7 bases and J 2 bases, with 11 bases left between them. The CDR3 totals 13 residues. The DNA of the CDR3 is TGTGCCAGTAACCTTTGGGGGAACTATGGCTACACCTTC. It is translated as CASNLWGNYGYTF.